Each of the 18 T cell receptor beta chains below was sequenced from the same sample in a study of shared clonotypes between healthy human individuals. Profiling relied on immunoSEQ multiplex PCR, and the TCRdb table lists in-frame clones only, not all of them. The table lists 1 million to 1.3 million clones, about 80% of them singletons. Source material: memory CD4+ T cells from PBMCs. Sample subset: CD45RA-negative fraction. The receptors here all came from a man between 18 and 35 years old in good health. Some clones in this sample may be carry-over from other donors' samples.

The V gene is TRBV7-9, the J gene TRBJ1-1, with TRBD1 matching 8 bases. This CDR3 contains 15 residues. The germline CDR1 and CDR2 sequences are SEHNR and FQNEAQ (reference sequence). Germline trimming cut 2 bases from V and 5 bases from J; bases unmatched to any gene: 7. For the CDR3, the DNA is TGTGCCAGCAGCTTAACACCTACAGGGGGGACTGAAGCTTTCTTT. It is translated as CASSLTPTGGTEAFF.

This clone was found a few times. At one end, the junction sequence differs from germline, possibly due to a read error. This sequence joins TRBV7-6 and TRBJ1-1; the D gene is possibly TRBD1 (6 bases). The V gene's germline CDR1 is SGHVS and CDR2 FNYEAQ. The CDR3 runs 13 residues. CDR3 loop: CASSRIRDTEAFF. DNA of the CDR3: TGTGCCAGCAGTAGGATCCGGGACACCGAAGCTTTCTTT.

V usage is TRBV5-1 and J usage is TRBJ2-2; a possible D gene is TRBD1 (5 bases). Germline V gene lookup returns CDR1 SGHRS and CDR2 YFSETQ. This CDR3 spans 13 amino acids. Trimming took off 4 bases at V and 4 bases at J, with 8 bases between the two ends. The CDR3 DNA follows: TGCGCCAGCAGCACCACAGGCACCGGGGAGCTGTTTTTT. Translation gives CASSTTGTGELFF.

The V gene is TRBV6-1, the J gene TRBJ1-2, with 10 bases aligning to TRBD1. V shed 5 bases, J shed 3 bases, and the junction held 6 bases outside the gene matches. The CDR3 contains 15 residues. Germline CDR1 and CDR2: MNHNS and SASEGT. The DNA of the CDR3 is TGTGCCAGCAGTCGGGAGGGGACAGGGGACTATGGCTACACCTTC. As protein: CASSREGTGDYGYTF.

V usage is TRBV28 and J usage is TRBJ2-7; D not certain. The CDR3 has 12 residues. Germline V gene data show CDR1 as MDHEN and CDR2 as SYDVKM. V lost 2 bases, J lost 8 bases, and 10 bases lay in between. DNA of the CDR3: TGTGCCAGCAGTTTACTCCGGCCTAAGCAGTACTTC. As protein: CASSLLRPKQYF. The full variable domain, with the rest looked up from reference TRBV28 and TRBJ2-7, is DVKVTQSSRYLVKRTGEKVFLECVQDMDHENMFWYRQDPGLGLRLIYFSYDVKMKEKGDIPEGYSVSREKKERFSLILESASTNQTSMYLCASSLLRPKQYFGPGTRLTVT.

The CDR3 loop is CASSEGVGWAGDQPQHF. DNA for the CDR3: TGTGCCAGCAGTGAAGGGGTCGGATGGGCAGGGGATCAGCCCCAGCATTTT. The J gene is TRBJ1-5, the V gene TRBV6-1; weak D call: TRBD1 (6 bases). The V end was cut by 1 base, the J end by 5 bases, with 18 bases between. There are 17 residues in the CDR3. Germline V CDR1 and CDR2: MNHNS, SASEGT.

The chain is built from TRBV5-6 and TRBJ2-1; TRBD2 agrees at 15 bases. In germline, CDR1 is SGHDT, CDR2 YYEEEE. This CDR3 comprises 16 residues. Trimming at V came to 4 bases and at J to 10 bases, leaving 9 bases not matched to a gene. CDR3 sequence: CASSIGGTSGRWEQFF. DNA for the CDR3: TGTGCCAGCAGCATTGGCGGGACTAGCGGGAGGTGGGAGCAGTTCTTC.

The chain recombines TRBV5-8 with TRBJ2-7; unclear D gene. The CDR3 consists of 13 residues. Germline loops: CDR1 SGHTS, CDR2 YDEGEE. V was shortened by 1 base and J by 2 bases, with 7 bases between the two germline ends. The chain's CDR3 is CASSLRQTYEQYF. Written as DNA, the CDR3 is TGTGCCAGCAGCTTGAGGCAGACCTACGAGCAGTACTTC.

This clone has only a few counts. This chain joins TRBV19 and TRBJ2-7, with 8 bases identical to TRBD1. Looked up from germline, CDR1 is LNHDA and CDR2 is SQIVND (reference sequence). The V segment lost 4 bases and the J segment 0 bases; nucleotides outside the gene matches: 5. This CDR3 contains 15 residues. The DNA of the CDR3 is TGTGCCAGTAGTAGGACGGACAGGGACTCCTACGAGCAGTACTTC. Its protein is CASSRTDRDSYEQYF.

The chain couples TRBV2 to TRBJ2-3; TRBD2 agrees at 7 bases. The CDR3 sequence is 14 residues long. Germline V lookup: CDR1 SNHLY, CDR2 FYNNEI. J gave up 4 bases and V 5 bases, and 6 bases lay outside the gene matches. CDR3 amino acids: CASSPRLAPDTQYF. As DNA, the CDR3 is TGTGCCAGCAGTCCAAGACTAGCCCCAGATACGCAGTATTTT.

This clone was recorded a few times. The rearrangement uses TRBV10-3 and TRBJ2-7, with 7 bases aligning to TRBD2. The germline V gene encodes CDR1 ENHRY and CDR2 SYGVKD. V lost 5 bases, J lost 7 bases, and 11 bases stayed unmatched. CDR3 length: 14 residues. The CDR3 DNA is TGTGCCATCAGTCCGGGGGGAGACCTTAATGAGCAGTACTTC. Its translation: CAISPGGDLNEQYF.

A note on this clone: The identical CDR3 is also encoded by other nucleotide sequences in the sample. CDR3 bases: TGTGCCAGCAGCTTAGTTTTGGGGGCTTCGTATGGCTACACCTTC. This sequence encodes CASSLVLGASYGYTF. V gene TRBV7-9 combines with J gene TRBJ1-2; D perhaps matches TRBD1 (6 bases). V gave up 1 base and J gave up 5 bases, with 14 bases separating them. The CDR3 is 15 residues long. The V gene's germline CDR1 is SEHNR and CDR2 FQNEAQ (reference sequence). Full variable domain (remainder filled in from reference TRBV7-9 and TRBJ1-2): DTGVSQNPRHKITKRGQNVTFRCDPISEHNRLYWYRQTLGQGPEFLTYFQNEAQLEKSRLLSDRFSAERPKGSFSTLEIQRTEQGDSAMYLCASSLVLGASYGYTFGSGTRLTVV.

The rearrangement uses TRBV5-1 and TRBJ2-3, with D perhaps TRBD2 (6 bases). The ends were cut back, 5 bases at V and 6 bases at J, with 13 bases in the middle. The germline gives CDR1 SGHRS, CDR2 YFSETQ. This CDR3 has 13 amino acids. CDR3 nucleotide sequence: TGCGCCAGCAGGGGGGGAGGTGTGGATACGCAGTATTTT. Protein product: CASRGGGVDTQYF.

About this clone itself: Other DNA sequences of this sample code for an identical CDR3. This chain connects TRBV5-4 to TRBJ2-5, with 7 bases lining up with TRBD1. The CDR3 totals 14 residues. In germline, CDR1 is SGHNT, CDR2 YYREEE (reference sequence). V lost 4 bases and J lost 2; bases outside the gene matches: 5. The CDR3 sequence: CASSPGTVQETQYF. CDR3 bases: TGTGCCAGCAGCCCCGGGACAGTTCAAGAGACCCAGTACTTC.

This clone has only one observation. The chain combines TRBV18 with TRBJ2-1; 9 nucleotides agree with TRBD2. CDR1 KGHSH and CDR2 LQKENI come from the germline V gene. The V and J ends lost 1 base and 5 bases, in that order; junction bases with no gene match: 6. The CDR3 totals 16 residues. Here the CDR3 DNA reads TGTGCCAGCTCACCACTGTGGACTAGCGTGCACAATGAGCAGTTCTTC. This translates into CASSPLWTSVHNEQFF.

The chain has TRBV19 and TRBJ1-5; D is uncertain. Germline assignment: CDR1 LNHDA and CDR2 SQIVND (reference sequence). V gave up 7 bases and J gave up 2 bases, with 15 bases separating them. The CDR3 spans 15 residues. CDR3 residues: CASTEILRGNQPQHF. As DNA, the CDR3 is TGTGCCAGTACCGAGATATTAAGAGGCAATCAGCCCCAGCATTTT.

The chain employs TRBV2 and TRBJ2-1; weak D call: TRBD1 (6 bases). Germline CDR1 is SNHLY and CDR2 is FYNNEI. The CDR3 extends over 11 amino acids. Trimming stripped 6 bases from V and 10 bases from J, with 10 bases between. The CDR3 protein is CASSTRGEQFF. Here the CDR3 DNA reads TGTGCCAGCAGCACAAGGGGGGAGCAGTTCTTC.

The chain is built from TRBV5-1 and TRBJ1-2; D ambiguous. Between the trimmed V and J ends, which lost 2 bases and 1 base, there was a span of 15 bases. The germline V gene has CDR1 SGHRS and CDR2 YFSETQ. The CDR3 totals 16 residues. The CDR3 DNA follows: TGCGCCAGCAGCTTAGGTTCATCCTATCGTAACTATGGCTACACCTTC. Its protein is CASSLGSSYRNYGYTF.